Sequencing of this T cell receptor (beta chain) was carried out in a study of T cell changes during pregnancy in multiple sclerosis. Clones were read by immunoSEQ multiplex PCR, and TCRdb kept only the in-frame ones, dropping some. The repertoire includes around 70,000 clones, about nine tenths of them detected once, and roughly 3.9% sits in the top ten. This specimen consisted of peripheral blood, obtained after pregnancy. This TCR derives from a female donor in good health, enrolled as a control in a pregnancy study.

The CDR3 protein is CASSVPGQPQHF. The CDR3 nucleotides are TGTGCCAGCAGTGTTCCGGGACAGCCCCAGCATTTT. V gene TRBV6-1 combines with J gene TRBJ1-5; D unclear. The V gene lost 4 bases and the J gene lost 7 bases, with 8 bases spanning the gap. Germline-derived CDR1 and CDR2 are MNHNS and SASEGT. This CDR3 has 12 residues.